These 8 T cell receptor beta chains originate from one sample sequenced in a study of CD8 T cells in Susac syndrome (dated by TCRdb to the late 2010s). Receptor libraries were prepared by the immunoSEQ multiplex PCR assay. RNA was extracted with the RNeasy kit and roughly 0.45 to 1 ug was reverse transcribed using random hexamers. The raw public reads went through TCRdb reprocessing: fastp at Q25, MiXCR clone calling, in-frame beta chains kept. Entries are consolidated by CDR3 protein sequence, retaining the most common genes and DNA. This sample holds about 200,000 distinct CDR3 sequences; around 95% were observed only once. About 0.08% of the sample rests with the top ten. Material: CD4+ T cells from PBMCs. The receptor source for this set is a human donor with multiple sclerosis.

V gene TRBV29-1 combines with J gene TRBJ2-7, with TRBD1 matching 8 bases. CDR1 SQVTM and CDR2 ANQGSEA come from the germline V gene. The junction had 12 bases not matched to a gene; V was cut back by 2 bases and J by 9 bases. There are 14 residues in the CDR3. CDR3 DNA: TGCAGCGTTGAACCCCCGGGACAGGTGGGAGGGCAGTACTTC. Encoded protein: CSVEPPGQVGGQYF.

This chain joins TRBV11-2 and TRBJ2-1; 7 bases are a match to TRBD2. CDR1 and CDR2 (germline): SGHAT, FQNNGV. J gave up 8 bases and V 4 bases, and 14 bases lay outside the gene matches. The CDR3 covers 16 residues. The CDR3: CASSSVAGSWGHEQFF. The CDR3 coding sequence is TGTGCCAGCAGCTCAGTAGCGGGCTCATGGGGCCATGAGCAGTTCTTC.

CDR3 sequence reads: CSATLRTSPEGQYF. The CDR3, as DNA: TGCAGTGCCACCCTCCGGACCTCCCCAGAAGGCCAGTACTTC. V gene TRBV20-1 combines with J gene TRBJ2-5; the D is unclear. CDR1 and CDR2 (germline): DFQATT, SNEGSKA (reference sequence). There are 14 residues in the CDR3. V was trimmed by 6 bases and J by 10 bases, leaving 24 bases between them.

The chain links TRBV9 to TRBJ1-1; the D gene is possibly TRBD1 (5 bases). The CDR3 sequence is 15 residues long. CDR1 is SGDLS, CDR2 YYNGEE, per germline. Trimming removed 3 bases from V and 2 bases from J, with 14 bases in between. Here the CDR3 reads CASSDLVGVNTEAFF. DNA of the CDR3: TGTGCCAGCAGCGACTTAGTGGGGGTTAACACTGAAGCTTTCTTT.

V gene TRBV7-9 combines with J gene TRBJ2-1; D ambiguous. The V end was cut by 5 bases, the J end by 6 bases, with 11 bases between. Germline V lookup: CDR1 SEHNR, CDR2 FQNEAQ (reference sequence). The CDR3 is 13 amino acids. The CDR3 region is CASSPLMRNEQFF. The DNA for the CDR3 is TGTGCCAGCAGCCCCCTAATGCGCAATGAGCAGTTCTTC.

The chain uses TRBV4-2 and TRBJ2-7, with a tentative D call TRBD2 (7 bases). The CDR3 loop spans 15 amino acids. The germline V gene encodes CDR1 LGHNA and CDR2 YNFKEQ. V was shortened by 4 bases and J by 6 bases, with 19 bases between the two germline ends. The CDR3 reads CASSLEVGGPPEQYF. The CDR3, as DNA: TGTGCCAGCAGCCTCGAGGTGGGGGGGCCGCCCGAGCAGTACTTC.

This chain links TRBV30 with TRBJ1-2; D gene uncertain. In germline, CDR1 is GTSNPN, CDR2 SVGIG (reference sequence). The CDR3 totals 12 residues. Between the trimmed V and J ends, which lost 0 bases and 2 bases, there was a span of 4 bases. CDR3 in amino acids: CAWSVNNYGYTF. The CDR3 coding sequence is TGTGCCTGGAGTGTTAACAACTATGGCTACACCTTC.

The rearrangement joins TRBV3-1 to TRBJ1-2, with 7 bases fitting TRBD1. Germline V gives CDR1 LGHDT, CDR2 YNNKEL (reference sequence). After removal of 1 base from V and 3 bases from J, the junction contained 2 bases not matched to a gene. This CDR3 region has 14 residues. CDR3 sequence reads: CASSQAQGDYGYTF. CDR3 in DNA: TGTGCCAGCAGCCAAGCCCAGGGGGACTATGGCTACACCTTC.